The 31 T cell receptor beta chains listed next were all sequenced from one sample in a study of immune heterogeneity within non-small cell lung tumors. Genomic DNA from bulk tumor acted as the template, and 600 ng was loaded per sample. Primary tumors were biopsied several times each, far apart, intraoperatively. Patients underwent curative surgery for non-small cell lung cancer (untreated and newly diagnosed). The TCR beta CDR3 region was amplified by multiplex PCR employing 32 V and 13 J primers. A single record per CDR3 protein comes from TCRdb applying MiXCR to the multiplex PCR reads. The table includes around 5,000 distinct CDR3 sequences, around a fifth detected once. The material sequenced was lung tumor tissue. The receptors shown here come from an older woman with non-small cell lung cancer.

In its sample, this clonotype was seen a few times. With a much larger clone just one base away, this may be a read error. CDR3 residues: CSARGSTGSTGELVF. The CDR3, as DNA: TGCAGTGCTAGAGGCTCGACAGGGAGCACCGGGGAGCTGGTTTTT. V is TRBV20-1 and J is TRBJ2-2; TRBD1 aligns across 7 bases. The germline gives CDR1 DFQATT, CDR2 SNEGSKA (reference sequence). The CDR3 contains 15 residues.

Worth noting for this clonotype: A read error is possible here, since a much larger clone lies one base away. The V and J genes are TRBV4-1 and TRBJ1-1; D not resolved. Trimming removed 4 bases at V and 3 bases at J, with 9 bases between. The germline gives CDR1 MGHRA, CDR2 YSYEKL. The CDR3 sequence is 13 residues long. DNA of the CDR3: TGCGCCAGCAGCCTCAGAAACTACACTGAAGCTTTCTTT. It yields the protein CASSLRNYTEAFF.

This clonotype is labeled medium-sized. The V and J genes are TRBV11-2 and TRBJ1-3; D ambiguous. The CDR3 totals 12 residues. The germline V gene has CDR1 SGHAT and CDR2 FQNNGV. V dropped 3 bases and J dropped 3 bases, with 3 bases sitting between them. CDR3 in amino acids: CASSLDGNTIYF. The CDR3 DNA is TGTGCCAGCAGCTTGGATGGAAACACCATATATTTT.

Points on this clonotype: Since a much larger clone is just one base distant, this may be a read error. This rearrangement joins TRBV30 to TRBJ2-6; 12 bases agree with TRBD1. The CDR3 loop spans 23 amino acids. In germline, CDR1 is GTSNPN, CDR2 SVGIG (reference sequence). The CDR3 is CPWSVHVGGQGALKSSGANVLTF. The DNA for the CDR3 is TGTCCCTGGAGTGTACATGTTGGGGGACAGGGGGCCCTCAAAAGCTCTGGGGCCAACGTCCTGACTTTC.

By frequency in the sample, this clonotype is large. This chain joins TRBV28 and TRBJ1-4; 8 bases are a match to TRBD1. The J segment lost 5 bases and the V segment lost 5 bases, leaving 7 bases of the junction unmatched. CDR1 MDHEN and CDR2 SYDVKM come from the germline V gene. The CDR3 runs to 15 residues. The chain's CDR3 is CASSPGQGGNEKLFF. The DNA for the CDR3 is TGTGCCAGCAGTCCCGGACAGGGAGGAAATGAAAAACTGTTTTTT.

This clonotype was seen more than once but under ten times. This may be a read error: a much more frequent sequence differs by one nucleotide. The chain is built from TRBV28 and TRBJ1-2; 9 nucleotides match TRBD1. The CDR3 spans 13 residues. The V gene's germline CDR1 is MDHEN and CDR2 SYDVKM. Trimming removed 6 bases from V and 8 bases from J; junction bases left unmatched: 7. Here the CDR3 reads CASSQGQGLGYTF. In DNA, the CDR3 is TGTGCCAGCAGCCAGGGACAGGGATTGGGCTACACCTTC.

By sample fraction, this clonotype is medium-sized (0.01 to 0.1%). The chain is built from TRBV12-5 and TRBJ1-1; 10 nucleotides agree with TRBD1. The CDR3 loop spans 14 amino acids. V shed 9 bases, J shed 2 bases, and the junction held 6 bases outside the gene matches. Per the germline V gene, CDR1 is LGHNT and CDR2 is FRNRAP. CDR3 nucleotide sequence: TGTGCTAGCCGACAGGGGGCCCTCAACACTGAAGCTTTCTTT. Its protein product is CASRQGALNTEAFF.

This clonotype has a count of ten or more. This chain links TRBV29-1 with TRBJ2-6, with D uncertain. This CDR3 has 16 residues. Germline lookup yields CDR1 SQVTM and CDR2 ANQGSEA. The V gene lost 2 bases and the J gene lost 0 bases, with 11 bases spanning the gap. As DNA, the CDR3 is TGCAGCGTTGAACAGGACCCCCCCTCTGGGGCCAACGTCCTGACTTTC. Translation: CSVEQDPPSGANVLTF.

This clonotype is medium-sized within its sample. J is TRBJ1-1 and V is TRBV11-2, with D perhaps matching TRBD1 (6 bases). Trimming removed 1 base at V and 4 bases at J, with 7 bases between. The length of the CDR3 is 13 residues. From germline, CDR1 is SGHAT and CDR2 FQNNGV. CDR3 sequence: CASSLAGVTEAFF. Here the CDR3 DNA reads TGTGCCAGCAGCTTAGCAGGGGTCACTGAAGCTTTCTTT.

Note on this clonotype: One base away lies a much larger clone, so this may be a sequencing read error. CDR3 in DNA: TGTGCCAGCAGACGGACAGGGTTCCTAGATACGCAGTATTTT. Residues: CASRRTGFLDTQYF. This chain connects TRBV6-1 to TRBJ2-3, with 8 bases identical to TRBD1. The trim removed 6 bases at V and 5 bases at J, leaving 7 bases unmatched. The CDR3 consists of 14 residues. Germline CDR1 reads MNHNS; CDR2 reads SASEGT.

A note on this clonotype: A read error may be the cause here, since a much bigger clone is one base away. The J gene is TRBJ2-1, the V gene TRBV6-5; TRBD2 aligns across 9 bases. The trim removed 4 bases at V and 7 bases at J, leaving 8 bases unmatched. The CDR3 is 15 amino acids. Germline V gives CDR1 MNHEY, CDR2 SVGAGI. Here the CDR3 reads CASSSSGMARNEQFF. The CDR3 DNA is TGTGCCAGCAGTTCTAGCGGGATGGCAAGGAATGAGCAGTTCTTC.

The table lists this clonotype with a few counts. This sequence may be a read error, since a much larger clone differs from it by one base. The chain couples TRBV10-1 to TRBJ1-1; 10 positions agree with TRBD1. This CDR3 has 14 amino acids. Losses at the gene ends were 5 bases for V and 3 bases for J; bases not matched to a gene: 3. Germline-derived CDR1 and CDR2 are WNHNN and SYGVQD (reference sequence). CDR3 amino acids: CASSPGTGDTEAFF. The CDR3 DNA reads TGCGCCAGCAGTCCCGGGACAGGGGACACTGAAGCTTTCTTT.

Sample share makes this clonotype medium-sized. The CDR3: CATRGYTDTQYF. The DNA for the CDR3 is TGTGCCACCCGGGGGTACACAGATACGCAGTATTTT. V gene TRBV10-3 combines with J gene TRBJ2-3; TRBD2 is a possible D gene (6 bases). Germline V gives CDR1 ENHRY, CDR2 SYGVKD. V shed 10 bases and J shed 2 bases, with 10 bases lying between them. The CDR3 contains 12 residues.

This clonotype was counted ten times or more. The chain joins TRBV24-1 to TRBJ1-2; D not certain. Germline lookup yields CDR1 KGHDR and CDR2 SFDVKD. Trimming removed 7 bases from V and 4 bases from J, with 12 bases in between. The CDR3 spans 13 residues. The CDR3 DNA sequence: TGTGCCACCAGCAAGACATACAGCTATGGCTACACCTTC. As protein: CATSKTYSYGYTF.

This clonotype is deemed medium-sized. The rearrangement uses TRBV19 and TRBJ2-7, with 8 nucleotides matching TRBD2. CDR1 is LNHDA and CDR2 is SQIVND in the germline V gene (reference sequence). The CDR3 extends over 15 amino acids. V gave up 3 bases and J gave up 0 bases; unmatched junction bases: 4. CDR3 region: CASSMAGGGSYEQYF. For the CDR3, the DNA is TGTGCCAGTAGTATGGCGGGAGGTGGCTCCTACGAGCAGTACTTC.

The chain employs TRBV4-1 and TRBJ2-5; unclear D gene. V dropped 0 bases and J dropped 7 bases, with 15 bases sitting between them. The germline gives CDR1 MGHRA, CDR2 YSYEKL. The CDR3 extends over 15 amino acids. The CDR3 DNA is TGCGCCAGCAGCCAAGATTGGCCAAGCTGGGGGACCCAGTACTTC. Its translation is CASSQDWPSWGTQYF.

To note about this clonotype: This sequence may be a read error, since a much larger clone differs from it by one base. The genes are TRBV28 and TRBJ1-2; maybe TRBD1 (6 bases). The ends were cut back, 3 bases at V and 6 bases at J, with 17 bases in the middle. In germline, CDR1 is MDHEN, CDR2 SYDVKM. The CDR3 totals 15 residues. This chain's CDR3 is CASSLGWGHTHGYTF. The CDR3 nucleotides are TGTGCCAGCAGTTTGGGGTGGGGGCATACTCATGGCTACACCTTC.

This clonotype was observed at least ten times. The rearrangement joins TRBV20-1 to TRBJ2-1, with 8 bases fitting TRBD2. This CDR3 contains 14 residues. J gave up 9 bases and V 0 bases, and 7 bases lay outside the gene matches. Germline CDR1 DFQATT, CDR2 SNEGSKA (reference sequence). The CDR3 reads CSARDRGGGREQFF. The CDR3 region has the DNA TGCAGTGCTAGAGATAGGGGCGGGGGGCGTGAGCAGTTCTTC.

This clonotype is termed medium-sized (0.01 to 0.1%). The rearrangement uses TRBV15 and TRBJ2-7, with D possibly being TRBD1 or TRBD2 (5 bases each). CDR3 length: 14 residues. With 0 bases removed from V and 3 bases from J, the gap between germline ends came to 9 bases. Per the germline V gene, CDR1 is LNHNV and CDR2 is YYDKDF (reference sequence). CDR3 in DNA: TGTGCCACCAGCAGAGATTTGGGGGTCTACGAGCAGTACTTC. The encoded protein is CATSRDLGVYEQYF.

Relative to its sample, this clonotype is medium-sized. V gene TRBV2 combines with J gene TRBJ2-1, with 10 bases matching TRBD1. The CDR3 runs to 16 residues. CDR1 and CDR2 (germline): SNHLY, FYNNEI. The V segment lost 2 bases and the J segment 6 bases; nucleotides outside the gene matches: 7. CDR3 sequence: CASSEPRTGGGNEQFF. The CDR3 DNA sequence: TGTGCCAGCAGTGAACCCCGGACAGGGGGAGGCAATGAGCAGTTCTTC. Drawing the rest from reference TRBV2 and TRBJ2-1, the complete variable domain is EPEVTQTPSHQVTQMGQEVILRCVPISNHLYFYWYRQILGQKVEFLVSFYNNEISEKSEIFDDQFSVERPDGSNFTLKIRSTKLEDSAMYFCASSEPRTGGGNEQFFGPGTRLTVL.

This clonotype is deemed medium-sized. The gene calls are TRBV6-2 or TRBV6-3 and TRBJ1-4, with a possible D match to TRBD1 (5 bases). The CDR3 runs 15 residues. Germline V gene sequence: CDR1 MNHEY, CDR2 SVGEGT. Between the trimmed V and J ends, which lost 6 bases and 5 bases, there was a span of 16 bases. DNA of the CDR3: TGTGCCAGCAGATATGCATCAGGGCGGAATGAAAAACTGTTTTTT. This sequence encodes CASRYASGRNEKLFF.

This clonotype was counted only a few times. CDR3: CASSQALAGAVDTQYF. The CDR3 DNA sequence: TGTGCCAGCAGCCAGGCACTAGCGGGAGCCGTAGATACGCAGTATTTT. V is TRBV4-2 and J is TRBJ2-3; 11 bases line up with TRBD2. The CDR3 has 16 residues. V shed 3 bases and J 5 bases; nucleotides not matched to a gene: 7. CDR1 and CDR2 from the germline V gene are LGHNA and YNFKEQ.

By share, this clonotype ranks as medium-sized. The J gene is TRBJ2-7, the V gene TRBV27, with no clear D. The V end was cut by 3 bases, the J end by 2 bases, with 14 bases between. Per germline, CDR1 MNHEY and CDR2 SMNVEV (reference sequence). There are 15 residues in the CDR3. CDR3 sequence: CASSFDAGVTYEQYF. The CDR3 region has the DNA TGTGCCAGCAGTTTCGATGCCGGCGTTACCTACGAGCAGTACTTC.

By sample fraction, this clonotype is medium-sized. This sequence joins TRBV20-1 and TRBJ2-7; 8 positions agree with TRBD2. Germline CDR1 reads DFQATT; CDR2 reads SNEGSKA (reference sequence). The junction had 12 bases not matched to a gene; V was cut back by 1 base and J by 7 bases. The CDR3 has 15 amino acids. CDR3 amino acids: CSARAEGAGDWEQYF. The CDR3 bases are TGCAGTGCTAGAGCCGAGGGAGCGGGGGACTGGGAGCAGTACTTC.

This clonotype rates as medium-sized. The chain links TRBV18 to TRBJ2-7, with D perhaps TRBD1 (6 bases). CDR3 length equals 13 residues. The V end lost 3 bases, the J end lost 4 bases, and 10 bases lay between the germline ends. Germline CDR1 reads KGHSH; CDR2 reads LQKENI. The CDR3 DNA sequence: TGTGCCAGCTCACCTCCAGGGGAGTACGAGCAGTACTTC. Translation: CASSPPGEYEQYF.

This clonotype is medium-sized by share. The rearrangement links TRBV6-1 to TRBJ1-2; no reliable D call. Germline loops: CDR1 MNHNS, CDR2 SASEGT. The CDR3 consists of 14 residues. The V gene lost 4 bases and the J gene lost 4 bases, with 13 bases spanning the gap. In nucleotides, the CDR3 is TGTGCCAGCAGTGGGACCGGCGGGAGCTATGGCTACACCTTC. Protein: CASSGTGGSYGYTF.

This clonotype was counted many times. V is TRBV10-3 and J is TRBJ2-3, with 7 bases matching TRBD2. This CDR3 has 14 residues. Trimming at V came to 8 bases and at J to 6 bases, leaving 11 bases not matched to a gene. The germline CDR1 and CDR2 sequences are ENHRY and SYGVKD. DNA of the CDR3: TGTGCCATCGGTGGTGGGAGGGCCGATGATACGCAGTATTTT. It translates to CAIGGGRADDTQYF.

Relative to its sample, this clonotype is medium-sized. CDR3 loop: CASSTIIRDEKTQYF. In nucleotides, the CDR3 is TGTGCCAGCAGTACTATAATCCGGGACGAGAAAACGCAGTATTTT. The chain links TRBV28 to TRBJ2-3; the D call may be TRBD1 or TRBD2 (5 bases each). V was pared by 5 bases and J by 9 bases, with 21 bases between. Germline V CDR1 and CDR2: MDHEN, SYDVKM. CDR3 size: 15 residues.

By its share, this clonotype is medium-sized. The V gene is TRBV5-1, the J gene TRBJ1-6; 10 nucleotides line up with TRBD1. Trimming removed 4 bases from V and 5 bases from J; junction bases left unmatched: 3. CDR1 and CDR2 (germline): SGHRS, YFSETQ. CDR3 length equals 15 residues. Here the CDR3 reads CASSAGTGDNSPLHF. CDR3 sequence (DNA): TGCGCCAGCAGCGCCGGGACAGGGGATAATTCACCCCTCCACTTT. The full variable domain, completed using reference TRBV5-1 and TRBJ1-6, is KAGVTQTPRYLIKTRGQQVTLSCSPISGHRSVSWYQQTPGQGLQFLFEYFSETQRNKGNFPGRFSGRQFSNSRSEMNVSTLELGDSALYLCASSAGTGDNSPLHFGNGTRLTVT.

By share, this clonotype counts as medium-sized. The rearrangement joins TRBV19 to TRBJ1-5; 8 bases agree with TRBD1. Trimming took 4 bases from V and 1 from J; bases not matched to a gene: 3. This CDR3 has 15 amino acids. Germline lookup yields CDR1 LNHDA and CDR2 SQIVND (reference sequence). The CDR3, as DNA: TGTGCCAGTAGTAGGGCAGGGGGCAGCAATCAGCCCCAGCATTTT. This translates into CASSRAGGSNQPQHF.

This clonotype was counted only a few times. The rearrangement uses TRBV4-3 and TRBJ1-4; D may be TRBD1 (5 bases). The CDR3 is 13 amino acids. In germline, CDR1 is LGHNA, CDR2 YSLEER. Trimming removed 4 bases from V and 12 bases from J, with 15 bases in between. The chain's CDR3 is CASSPGTSSELFF. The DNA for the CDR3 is TGCGCCAGCAGCCCAGGGACTTCTAGTGAACTGTTTTTT.